A selection of T cell receptor beta chains follows, all from one sample in a study of cytomegalovirus exposure and HLA in healthy donors. Sequencing used immunoSEQ multiplex PCR; TCRdb keeps in-frame clones, though not all of them. The table lists over 95,000 clones, over 60% of them singletons. Input material: PBMCs. The receptors were gathered from a man between 18 and 35 years old in good health and CMV-seropositive. Each CDR3 is given with its conserved first and last residue. Fields, in order: J gene, V gene, D gene, clone size, CDR3 DNA, CDR3 protein. A D gene is named only where the DNA matches it firmly. Clone size is given for some rows only: seen once, a few or many times, or a class if the clone is expanded.

>TRBJ2-5|TRBV5-6|NA|NA
TGTGCCAGCAGCTTTCTCAGGGGTGAGACCCAGTACTTC
CASSFLRGETQYF
>TRBJ1-4|TRBV6-5|NA|few
TGTGCCAGCAGTTACCGACTACCCCAGGAAAAACTGTTTTTT
CASSYRLPQEKLFF
>TRBJ2-3|TRBV7-2|NA|NA
TGTGCCAGCAGCGTACGGGGGACTGGCACAGATACGCAGTATTTT
CASSVRGTGTDTQYF
>TRBJ2-7|TRBV28|TRBD1|NA
TGTGCCAGCAGTCCGCCTGGGACAGAGTTCTACGAGCAGTACTTC
CASSPPGTEFYEQYF
>TRBJ2-7|TRBV2|NA|NA
TGTGCCAGCAGTGAAATGTGGCAGGGGAGGGACGAGCAGTACTTC
CASSEMWQGRDEQYF
>TRBJ1-1|TRBV2|NA|NA
TGTGCCAGCAGTGAAGGGGGCAGGACGAACACTGAAGCTTTCTTT
CASSEGGRTNTEAFF
>TRBJ2-7|TRBV6-5|NA|NA
TGTGCCAGCAGTCACCCGGGACTCGAGCAGTACTTC
CASSHPGLEQYF
>TRBJ2-3|TRBV6-4|TRBD1|few
TGTGCCAGCAGTGACGGACAGGGTTCCACAGATACGCAGTATTTT
CASSDGQGSTDTQYF
>TRBJ2-7|TRBV6-1|TRBD1|NA
TGTGCCAGCAGGCCGACAGGGTCTTACGAGCAGTACTTC
CASRPTGSYEQYF
>TRBJ1-6|TRBV5-5|TRBD1|NA
TGTGCCAGCAGCCCGCCCCGGGGACAGGGTAATTCACCCCTCCACTTT
CASSPPRGQGNSPLHF
>TRBJ2-5|TRBV28|TRBD1|few
TGTGCCAGCAGCAGACAGGGAGAAGAGACCCAGTACTTC
CASSRQGEETQYF
>TRBJ2-5|TRBV7-6|TRBD1|NA
TGTGCCAGCAGCCTAAGACAGGGGGGAGAGACCCAGTACTTC
CASSLRQGGETQYF
>TRBJ1-2|TRBV7-9|NA|few
TGTGCCAGCAGCTTGACCGGGACTTCCTATGGCTACACCTTC
CASSLTGTSYGYTF
>TRBJ1-1|TRBV2|NA|NA
TGTGCCAGCATTCCCTCGGGGGGAGGCACTGAAGCTTTCTTT
CASIPSGGGTEAFF
>TRBJ1-1|TRBV4-1|TRBD1|NA
TGCGCCAGCAGCCAGGGACAGGGGCCGAACACTGAAGCTTTCTTT
CASSQGQGPNTEAFF
>TRBJ1-1|TRBV19|NA|NA
TGTGCCAGTAGTATGAATTCGGGTGGTGGCACTGAAGCTTTCTTT
CASSMNSGGGTEAFF
>TRBJ2-7|TRBV10-2|NA|NA
TGCGCCAGCAGTGAATACGCGTGGGCAGTAGATGAGCAGTACTTC
CASSEYAWAVDEQYF
>TRBJ2-2|TRBV7-2|NA|NA
TGTGCCAGCAGCTCCTCGTACACCGGGGAGCTGTTTTTT
CASSSSYTGELFF
>TRBJ1-3|TRBV2|NA|NA
TGTGCCAGCATGTTCTCCTCTGGAAACACCATATATTTT
CASMFSSGNTIYF
>TRBJ2-5|TRBV6-5|TRBD1|NA
TGTGCCAGCAGGCGGGACAGGCAAGAGACCCAGTACTTC
CASRRDRQETQYF
>TRBJ2-3|TRBV5-6|TRBD2|NA
TGTGCCACATTAGCGGGGGGGTACACAGATACGCAGTATTTT
CATLAGGYTDTQYF
>TRBJ1-5|TRBV6-1|NA|NA
TGTGCCAGCAGAGCGGGGTGGGGTAGCTCGCCCCAGCATTTT
CASRAGWGSSPQHF
>TRBJ2-2|TRBV28|TRBD2|few
TGTGCCAGCAGTTACTCCCGGGGGGCCGGGGAGCTGTTTTTT
CASSYSRGAGELFF
>TRBJ1-2|TRBV18|TRBD1|NA
TGTGCCAGCTCACCGGAACAGGGGGGATATGGCTACACCTTC
CASSPEQGGYGYTF
>TRBJ2-7|TRBV7-9|NA|NA
TGCGCCAGCAGCTTAGTGCAGGGTGGCCACGAGCAGTACTTC
CASSLVQGGHEQYF
>TRBJ2-2|TRBV11-3|NA|NA
TGTGCCAGCAGCTTAGGTGGGGGCGATAACACCGGGGAGCTGTTTTTT
CASSLGGGDNTGELFF
>TRBJ2-1|TRBV4-1|TRBD1|NA
TGCGCCAGCAGCCAAGATCGGGGACAGGGAGATGACAATGAGCAGTTCTTC
CASSQDRGQGDDNEQFF
>TRBJ1-5|TRBV19|NA|NA
TGTGCCAGTAGTATGGTCCCTGAGGGATACAATCAGCCCCAGCATTTT
CASSMVPEGYNQPQHF
>TRBJ1-2|TRBV5-1|NA|NA
TGCGCCAGCAGCCTCGAATTTACCACAGGAAGGTCTTATGGCTACACCTTC
CASSLEFTTGRSYGYTF